The 30 T cell receptor beta chains below all came from one sample that was sequenced in a study of blood T cell repertoires in COVID-19 (dated by TCRdb to 2020 to 2021). The library came from the immunoSEQ multiplex PCR assay. Held by TCRdb, this immuneACCESS table contains in-frame sequences only and omits some clones. Under half of the omission traces to an unresolved V gene where checked; the cause of the rest is unknown. The sample records 90,000 to 100,000 clones, roughly nine tenths of which are singletons. About 5.2% of the sample belongs to the ten largest clones. Sequencing input: peripheral blood. These receptors originate from a man aged 50-60 years with acute or convalescent COVID-19.

This chain uses TRBV6-7 with TRBJ2-7, with TRBD2 matching 14 bases. TRBV6-7 is known as an ORF, though its function is uncertain. Losses at the gene ends were 7 bases for V and 0 bases for J; bases not matched to a gene: 8. The CDR3 is 17 residues long. CDR3 residues: CASTKTSGRARSYEQYF. The CDR3 DNA reads as TGTGCCAGCACCAAGACTAGCGGGAGGGCCCGCTCCTACGAGCAGTACTTC.

The chain combines TRBV28 with TRBJ2-1; TRBD2 agrees at 10 bases. In germline, CDR1 is MDHEN, CDR2 SYDVKM. Trimming cost V 10 bases and J 9 bases; bases outside gene matches: 9. The CDR3 runs 13 residues. The CDR3 loop is CATTGTSVGEQFF. CDR3 bases: TGTGCCACCACCGGGACTAGCGTGGGTGAGCAGTTCTTC.

The chain is built from TRBV6-6 and TRBJ1-5; a possible D gene is TRBD1 (5 bases). CDR1 MNHNY and CDR2 SVGAGI come from the germline V gene (reference sequence). The length of the CDR3 is 15 residues. V gave up 5 bases and J gave up 0 bases, with 11 bases separating them. The CDR3, as DNA: TGTGCCAGCAGTCGGGGACTTAATAGCAATCAGCCCCAGCATTTT. This sequence encodes CASSRGLNSNQPQHF.

The J gene is TRBJ2-6, the V gene TRBV10-1; TRBD1 matches at 10 bases. Germline CDR1 WNHNN, CDR2 SYGVQD (reference sequence). After removal of 6 bases from V and 4 bases from J, the junction contained 3 bases not matched to a gene. There are 15 residues in the CDR3. CDR3 DNA: TGCGCCAGCAGCCCGGGACAGGGGGGGGCCAACGTCCTGACTTTC. Protein sequence: CASSPGQGGANVLTF.

V and J are TRBV14 and TRBJ1-2; D may be TRBD1 (5 bases). CDR1 and CDR2 from the germline V gene are SGHDN and FVKESK. The CDR3 is 14 amino acids. Trimming left V 4 bases short and J 4 bases short, with 13 bases between. CDR3 coding DNA: TGTGCCAGCAGCCCAAACCGGGGGACCTATGGCTACACCTTC. Amino acids: CASSPNRGTYGYTF.

The CDR3 region is CASRGAGSNQPQHF. CDR3 in DNA: TGTGCCAGCAGGGGGGCCGGGAGCAATCAGCCCCAGCATTTT. The rearrangement uses TRBV27 and TRBJ1-5; D possibly corresponds to TRBD1 (6 bases). The CDR3 covers 14 residues. Trimming cost V 6 bases and J 1 base, with 10 bases left between them. Germline V CDR1 and CDR2: MNHEY, SMNVEV (reference sequence).

A few counts support this clone. This chain uses TRBV28 with TRBJ1-2, with 9 positions matching TRBD1. The CDR3 is made up of 12 amino acids. Losses at the gene ends were 6 bases for V and 13 bases for J; bases not matched to a gene: 9. The V gene's germline CDR1 is MDHEN and CDR2 SYDVKM. CDR3 nucleotide sequence: TGTGCCAGCAGCCGGGACAGGGTTAGTCTCACCTTC. Translating gives CASSRDRVSLTF.

J is TRBJ2-6 and V is TRBV30; tentative D call: TRBD1 (5 bases). The CDR3 has 15 residues. V lost 3 bases, J lost 1 base, and 10 bases lay in between. Germline lookup yields CDR1 GTSNPN and CDR2 SVGIG (reference sequence). The CDR3 reads CAWSRDSSGANVLTF. The CDR3 DNA reads TGTGCCTGGAGCCGAGACAGTTCTGGGGCCAACGTCCTGACTTTC.

The rearrangement joins TRBV10-3 to TRBJ1-2; 9 nucleotides line up with TRBD1. V was clipped by 4 bases and J by 3 bases; unmatched bases: 0. Looked up from germline, CDR1 is ENHRY and CDR2 is SYGVKD. The CDR3 contains 13 residues. The CDR3 DNA is TGTGCCATCAGTGGGACAGGGGACTATGGCTACACCTTC. This encodes CAISGTGDYGYTF.

J is TRBJ1-4 and V is TRBV7-2, with D maybe TRBD1 (6 bases). The CDR3 totals 14 residues. Per germline, CDR1 SGHTA and CDR2 FQGNSA. Trimming took 1 base from V and 12 from J, leaving 15 bases between them. CDR3 residues: CASSLGGGRAELFF. CDR3 coding DNA: TGTGCCAGCAGCTTAGGGGGGGGCCGAGCGGAACTGTTTTTT.

CDR3 loop: CASNSLTDTQYF. The CDR3 DNA is TGTGCCAGTAACTCCCTAACAGATACGCAGTATTTT. The rearrangement links TRBV19 to TRBJ2-3; D gene ambiguous. Trimming stripped 7 bases from V and 3 bases from J, with 8 bases between. Germline lookup yields CDR1 LNHDA and CDR2 SQIVND (reference sequence). The CDR3 totals 12 residues.

The rearrangement uses TRBV6-1 and TRBJ2-1, with D unresolved. CDR1 and CDR2 (germline): MNHNS, SASEGT. The CDR3 is made up of 14 amino acids. Trimming took off 3 bases at V and 9 bases at J, with 15 bases between the two ends. CDR3 in amino acids: CASSDVGAASEQFF. CDR3 coding DNA: TGTGCCAGCAGTGACGTCGGAGCAGCAAGTGAGCAGTTCTTC.

CDR3 residues: CASSLTSAFYNEQFF. The CDR3 DNA is TGTGCCAGCAGCTTGACTAGCGCCTTCTACAATGAGCAGTTCTTC. The chain recombines TRBV5-4 with TRBJ2-1; 7 nucleotides match TRBD2. The CDR3 extends over 15 amino acids. Germline CDR1 and CDR2: SGHNT and YYREEE (reference sequence). The V and J ends lost 1 base and 3 bases, in that order; junction bases with no gene match: 4. Full variable domain (remainder filled in from reference TRBV5-4 and TRBJ2-1): ETGVTQSPTHLIKTRGQQVTLRCSSQSGHNTVSWYQQALGQGPQFIFQYYREEENGRGNFPPRFSGLQFPNYSSELNVNALELDDSALYLCASSLTSAFYNEQFFGPGTRLTVL.

This rearrangement joins TRBV18 to TRBJ1-1; D is undetermined. This CDR3 spans 15 amino acids. The germline V gene encodes CDR1 KGHSH and CDR2 LQKENI. Trimming pared 2 bases from V and 4 bases from J, leaving 14 bases between. The CDR3 loop is CASSPKREYGTEAFF. Here the CDR3 DNA reads TGTGCCAGCTCACCAAAGAGGGAGTACGGCACTGAAGCTTTCTTT.

This clone was observed a handful of times. The rearrangement uses TRBV6-2 or TRBV6-3 and TRBJ2-1; 8 bases agree with TRBD1. J gave up 9 bases and V 6 bases, and 10 bases lay outside the gene matches. CDR3 length: 14 amino acids. Germline values: CDR1 MNHEY, CDR2 SVGEGT. The CDR3 DNA reads as TGTGCCAGCAGCTCGACAGGGGAAAGTAGTGAGCAGTTCTTC. Residues: CASSSTGESSEQFF.

J is TRBJ2-1 and V is TRBV6-6; 7 bases are shared with TRBD2. Germline V gene sequence: CDR1 MNHNY, CDR2 SVGAGI (reference sequence). Trimming removed 4 bases from V and 4 bases from J; junction bases left unmatched: 4. The CDR3 spans 14 residues. Written as DNA, the CDR3 is TGTGCCAGCAGTTCAGCGGGAAGTTACAATGAGCAGTTCTTC. It is translated as CASSSAGSYNEQFF.

The chain uses TRBV5-4 and TRBJ2-7, with TRBD2 matching over 7 bases. Looked up from germline, CDR1 is SGHNT and CDR2 is YYREEE (reference sequence). The CDR3 is made up of 15 amino acids. With 4 bases clipped from V and 3 bases from J, the junction kept 10 bases outside the gene matches. This CDR3 is CASSPGGRTYYEQYF. In DNA form, the CDR3 reads TGTGCCAGCAGCCCGGGAGGCAGGACTTACTACGAGCAGTACTTC.

The V and J genes are TRBV5-4 and TRBJ1-2; a weak D match, TRBD1 (5 bases). Germline loops: CDR1 SGHNT, CDR2 YYREEE (reference sequence). Between the trimmed V and J ends, which lost 0 bases and 7 bases, there was a span of 13 bases. This CDR3 has 14 amino acids. The DNA of the CDR3 is TGTGCCAGCAGCTTGGACCCGGGGGGAACTGGCTACACCTTC. Protein sequence: CASSLDPGGTGYTF. The variable domain in full, completed from reference TRBV5-4 and TRBJ1-2, reads ETGVTQSPTHLIKTRGQQVTLRCSSQSGHNTVSWYQQALGQGPQFIFQYYREEENGRGNFPPRFSGLQFPNYSSELNVNALELDDSALYLCASSLDPGGTGYTFGSGTRLTVV.

The V gene is TRBV6-6, the J gene TRBJ1-5; D uncertain. Germline V gene lookup returns CDR1 MNHNY and CDR2 SVGAGI (reference sequence). The CDR3 sequence is 15 residues long. Trimming removed 4 bases from V and 5 bases from J, with 15 bases in between. CDR3 amino acids: CASSSGSLIHQPQHF. DNA for the CDR3: TGTGCCAGCAGTTCGGGGTCGCTGATTCATCAGCCCCAGCATTTT.

This chain joins TRBV29-1 and TRBJ2-1; the match to TRBD1 covers 7 bases. This CDR3 region has 14 residues. Trimming took 0 bases from V and 6 from J; bases not matched to a gene: 5. Germline CDR1 reads SQVTM; CDR2 reads ANQGSEA. DNA for the CDR3: TGCAGCGTTGAAGATTCGGGGACAGCCAATGAGCAGTTCTTC. It is translated as CSVEDSGTANEQFF.

The chain employs TRBV2 and TRBJ1-1, with TRBD1 identical over 10 bases. The V gene end was trimmed by 8 bases and the J gene end by 6 bases; junction bases not matched to a gene: 3. Per germline, CDR1 SNHLY and CDR2 FYNNEI. The length of the CDR3 is 12 residues. The CDR3, as DNA: TGTGCCAGCGACAGGGGGCTGGCTGAAGCTTTCTTT. Amino acids: CASDRGLAEAFF. The full variable domain, in which reference TRBV2 and TRBJ1-1 provide the parts outside the CDR3, is EPEVTQTPSHQVTQMGQEVILRCVPISNHLYFYWYRQILGQKVEFLVSFYNNEISEKSEIFDDQFSVERPDGSNFTLKIRSTKLEDSAMYFCASDRGLAEAFFGQGTRLTVV.

The genes are TRBV7-2 and TRBJ1-6; D is undetermined. This CDR3 has 17 amino acids. CDR1 and CDR2 from the germline V gene are SGHTA and FQGNSA. Trimming cost V 1 base and J 2 bases, with 12 bases left between them. This CDR3 reads CASSLVALGTYNSPLHF. CDR3 nucleotides: TGTGCCAGCAGCTTAGTGGCCCTCGGGACCTATAATTCACCCCTCCACTTT.

Notes on this clone: At one of its ends the junction is not consistent with the germline gene, which may arise from a read error. The rearrangement joins TRBV27 to TRBJ1-2; D unclear. Germline V gene lookup returns CDR1 MNHEY and CDR2 SMNVEV (reference sequence). The CDR3 consists of 13 residues. Here the CDR3 reads CASSFGLDYRYTF. In nucleotides, the CDR3 is TGTGCCAGCAGTTTCGGGTTAGACTATCGCTACACCTTC.

The chain employs TRBV2 and TRBJ1-2, with D hard to call. CDR3 size: 15 residues. CDR1 is SNHLY and CDR2 is FYNNEI in the germline V gene. Trimming removed 5 bases from V and 5 bases from J, with 18 bases in between. The CDR3 spells CASSQRLRERYGYTF. The CDR3 coding sequence is TGTGCCAGCAGTCAAAGGCTAAGGGAGAGGTATGGCTACACCTTC.

The chain employs TRBV9 and TRBJ2-3; no definite D call. This CDR3 comprises 14 residues. Germline V gene lookup returns CDR1 SGDLS and CDR2 YYNGEE. V lost 6 bases and J 2 bases, leaving 13 bases between the germline ends. CDR3 residues: CASTLEYSTDTQYF. The CDR3 DNA reads as TGTGCCAGCACCCTAGAGTACTCCACAGATACGCAGTATTTT.

V is TRBV5-5 and J is TRBJ1-2, with 10 bases fitting TRBD1. Germline lookup yields CDR1 SGHKS and CDR2 YYEKEE (reference sequence). V lost 4 bases to trimming and J lost 6 bases; unmatched junction nucleotides: 6. CDR3 size: 14 residues. This CDR3 is CASSVDRGRDGYTF. The CDR3 bases are TGTGCCAGCAGCGTAGACAGGGGGCGAGATGGCTACACCTTC.

This chain joins TRBV12-5 and TRBJ1-1, with TRBD1 as a possible D gene (6 bases). The CDR3 consists of 14 residues. Looked up from germline, CDR1 is LGHNT and CDR2 is FRNRAP. Trimming stripped 2 bases from V and 5 bases from J, with 12 bases between. CDR3 region: CASGLSQGSTEAFF. The CDR3 nucleotides are TGTGCTAGTGGTTTGAGCCAGGGGTCGACTGAAGCTTTCTTT.

The chain joins TRBV3-1 (or the pseudogene TRBV3-2) to TRBJ2-7, with no clear D. CDR3 length: 13 residues. V was pared by 1 base and J by 5 bases, with 9 bases between. Germline loops: CDR1 LGHDT, CDR2 YNNKEL (reference sequence). CDR3 loop: CASSQVRGNEQYF. CDR3 nucleotides: TGTGCCAGCAGCCAAGTACGAGGCAACGAGCAGTACTTC.

The chain joins TRBV7-7 to TRBJ2-1; TRBD2 aligns across 8 bases. This CDR3 is 15 amino acids long. Germline trimming cut 5 bases from V and 6 bases from J; bases unmatched to any gene: 9. Germline loops: CDR1 SSHAT, CDR2 FNYEAQ (reference sequence). The DNA for the CDR3 is TGTGCCAGCAGCCTTGAGCGGGAGCGGGTCAATGAGCAGTTCTTC. Translating it yields CASSLERERVNEQFF.

The genes are TRBV10-2 and TRBJ2-2, with D perhaps TRBD1 (6 bases). CDR1 is WSHSY, CDR2 SAAADI, per germline. The CDR3 runs 15 residues. Deletions cut 6 bases from V and 3 bases from J, with 14 bases between. CDR3 sequence (DNA): TGCGCCAGCAGCAGCCGGGACACCTACACCGGGGAGCTGTTTTTT. Residues: CASSSRDTYTGELFF.